These 22 T cell receptor beta chains were sequenced from one sample in a study of CD8+ T cells in alopecia areata (dated by TCRdb to the late 2010s). The library came from the immunoSEQ multiplex PCR assay. RNA was extracted from all samples and reverse transcribed into cDNA, which served as template for TCR sequencing. Imported from immuneACCESS, the table was reduced by TCRdb to in-frame sequences with V and J called. These copies leave out some clones; in studies compared against another copy, an unresolved V gene accounts for under half, and the cause of the remainder is not known. For this sample there are roughly 120,000 clones; 50% to 65% appear just once. Jointly, the top ten make up approximately 3.6% of the sample. The time point label on this specimen signifies: less than 30 weeks on oral tofacitinib. The treatment or condition label for this specimen denotes: oral pan-JAK inhibitor, 5-10 mg twice daily.

The starting material was CD4+ T cells sorted from blood, obtained at week 24, from a patient treated with tofacitinib. The receptors here all came from a human donor with alopecia areata.

The chain recombines TRBV7-2 with TRBJ2-3; TRBD2 is a possible D gene (6 bases). The CDR3 extends over 14 amino acids. CDR1 and CDR2 (germline): SGHTA, FQGNSA. The germline V and J ends were trimmed by 2 bases and 1 base, with 7 bases remaining between them. Written as DNA, the CDR3 is TGTGCCAGCAGCTTACCGGGGGGCACAGATACGCAGTATTTT. Translated, it gives CASSLPGGTDTQYF.

This chain connects TRBV5-4 to TRBJ2-3, with 7 bases that match TRBD2. CDR1 SGHNT and CDR2 YYREEE come from the germline V gene (reference sequence). The V gene end was trimmed by 3 bases and the J gene end by 0 bases; junction bases not matched to a gene: 7. The CDR3 is 16 amino acids. CDR3 sequence: CASSSSGAPSTDTQYF. DNA of the CDR3: TGTGCCAGCAGCTCTAGCGGAGCCCCTAGCACAGATACGCAGTATTTT. The variable domain in full, completed from reference TRBV5-4 and TRBJ2-3, reads ETGVTQSPTHLIKTRGQQVTLRCSSQSGHNTVSWYQQALGQGPQFIFQYYREEENGRGNFPPRFSGLQFPNYSSELNVNALELDDSALYLCASSSSGAPSTDTQYFGPGTRLTVL.

DNA of the CDR3: TGTGCCTCCGGGCTCGTTATGAACACTGAAGCTTTCTTT. Its protein is CASGLVMNTEAFF. The rearrangement joins TRBV30 to TRBJ1-1; D is unresolved. V lost 7 bases and J lost 0, with 12 bases in between. The germline V gene encodes CDR1 GTSNPN and CDR2 SVGIG (reference sequence). CDR3 length: 13 amino acids.

This chain links TRBV9 with TRBJ1-2; D unresolved. Trimming stripped 3 bases from V and 3 bases from J, with 12 bases between. Germline values: CDR1 SGDLS, CDR2 YYNGEE. The CDR3 spans 14 residues. The CDR3 bases are TGTGCCAGCAGCGCCCTCGGGGTGGACTATGGCTACACCTTC. This encodes CASSALGVDYGYTF.

This rearrangement joins TRBV4-3 to TRBJ2-5; D gene uncertain. The CDR3 spans 19 residues. Per the germline V gene, CDR1 is LGHNA and CDR2 is YSLEER. V lost 1 base to trimming and J lost 4 bases, with 25 bases between them. CDR3 coding DNA: TGCGCCAGCAGCCAAGTCCCGTTTTTGGTAGTCAGACTTGGAGAGACCCAGTACTTC. The encoded protein is CASSQVPFLVVRLGETQYF.

V is TRBV15 and J is TRBJ2-2, with D perhaps TRBD1 (6 bases). Trimming shortened V by 0 bases and J by 5 bases, and 7 bases separated the two germline ends. Germline V lookup: CDR1 LNHNV, CDR2 YYDKDF (reference sequence). The CDR3 runs 14 residues. The CDR3: CATSRDRGTGELFF. The CDR3 coding sequence is TGTGCCACCAGCAGAGACAGGGGAACCGGGGAGCTGTTTTTT.

The V call is TRBV5-6, the J call TRBJ1-2; D is ambiguous. V dropped 0 bases and J dropped 8 bases, with 11 bases sitting between them. The CDR3 covers 13 residues. From germline, CDR1 is SGHDT and CDR2 YYEEEE. In DNA form, the CDR3 reads TGTGCCAGCAGCTTGGACCCGCGCGAGGGCTACACCTTC. As protein: CASSLDPREGYTF. Full variable domain (missing parts from reference TRBV5-6 and TRBJ1-2): DAGVTQSPTHLIKTRGQQVTLRCSPKSGHDTVSWYQQALGQGPQFIFQYYEEEERQRGNFPDRFSGHQFPNYSSELNVNALLLGDSALYLCASSLDPREGYTFGSGTRLTVV.

This clone has a single count. J is TRBJ1-4 and V is TRBV4-2, with D hard to call. Germline CDR1 reads LGHNA; CDR2 reads YNFKEQ. The CDR3 runs to 14 residues. Trimming cost V 3 bases and J 8 bases, with 13 bases left between them. The CDR3 sequence: CASSHEPGQEKLFF. The CDR3 nucleotides are TGTGCCAGCAGCCATGAACCGGGCCAGGAAAAACTGTTTTTT.

The chain combines TRBV30 with TRBJ2-2, with D unclear. V lost 3 bases, J lost 7 bases, and 12 bases lay in between. The CDR3 consists of 13 residues. The germline V gene has CDR1 GTSNPN and CDR2 SVGIG (reference sequence). The CDR3 spells CAWSAFVGGELFF. CDR3 DNA: TGTGCCTGGAGCGCCTTTGTGGGCGGGGAGCTGTTTTTT.

This clone was counted between two and nine times. The V call is TRBV30, the J call TRBJ2-1, with D uncertain. The CDR3 is made up of 11 amino acids. From germline, CDR1 is GTSNPN and CDR2 SVGIG (reference sequence). Trimming removed 4 bases from V and 7 bases from J, with 8 bases in between. This CDR3 reads CAWTYRNEQFF. CDR3 nucleotide sequence: TGTGCCTGGACCTATCGGAATGAGCAGTTCTTC.

This clone has more than one count but fewer than ten. V usage is TRBV7-9 and J usage is TRBJ1-1, with 8 bases aligning to TRBD1. The junction had 6 bases not matched to a gene; V was cut back by 5 bases and J by 1 base. The CDR3 extends over 15 amino acids. Germline values: CDR1 SEHNR, CDR2 FQNEAQ (reference sequence). This chain's CDR3 is CASSTTGAPNTEAFF. For the CDR3, the DNA is TGTGCCAGCAGCACGACAGGGGCCCCGAACACTGAAGCTTTCTTT.

V gene TRBV13 combines with J gene TRBJ2-3; D uncertain. CDR1 and CDR2 from the germline V gene are PRHDT and FYEKMQ (reference sequence). V lost 1 base and J 2 bases, leaving 13 bases between the germline ends. The CDR3 length is 16 residues. CDR3 residues: CASSLEDRETTDTQYF. The CDR3 DNA reads as TGTGCCAGCAGCTTAGAGGACCGAGAAACCACAGATACGCAGTATTTT. Based on the CDR3 plus reference TRBV13 and TRBJ2-3, the full variable domain is AAGVIQSPRHLIKEKRETATLKCYPIPRHDTVYWYQQGPGQDPQFLISFYEKMQSDKGSIPDRFSAQQFSDYHSELNMSSLELGDSALYFCASSLEDRETTDTQYFGPGTRLTVL.

The chain joins TRBV7-9 to TRBJ1-2, with a possible D match to TRBD1 (6 bases). Germline lookup yields CDR1 SEHNR and CDR2 FQNEAQ (reference sequence). CDR3 length: 15 amino acids. The V and J ends lost 0 bases and 5 bases respectively, with 13 bases between them. The CDR3 here is CASSLAQQGLYGYTF. The CDR3 bases are TGTGCCAGCAGCTTAGCCCAACAGGGACTTTATGGCTACACCTTC.

The V and J genes are TRBV29-1 and TRBJ2-3; TRBD1 or TRBD2 may be the D gene (6 bases each). CDR3 length: 13 residues. Germline V CDR1 and CDR2: SQVTM, ANQGSEA. V lost 3 bases, J lost 4 bases, and 11 bases lay in between. CDR3 loop: CSVETRGSDTQYF. CDR3 DNA sequence: TGCAGCGTTGAGACTAGGGGGTCAGATACGCAGTATTTT.

This clone was seen only a few times. The V gene is TRBV18, the J gene TRBJ1-5; no reliable D call. This CDR3 region has 14 residues. Trimming removed 2 bases from V and 0 bases from J, with 5 bases in between. CDR1 KGHSH and CDR2 LQKENI come from the germline V gene. CDR3 nucleotide sequence: TGTGCCAGCTCACCAGTGGATAGCAATCAGCCCCAGCATTTT. Encoded protein: CASSPVDSNQPQHF.

Worth noting for this clone: Germline and junction disagree at one end, which may indicate a read error. The same CDR3 arises from other DNA sequences in this sample as well. This rearrangement joins TRBV29-1 to TRBJ2-2, with 7 bases lining up with TRBD2. This CDR3 comprises 14 residues. The germline CDR1 and CDR2 sequences are SQVTM and ANQGSEA. The CDR3 here is CSAPPPGGTGELFF. CDR3 DNA: TGCAGCGCCCCACCGCCGGGAGGTACCGGGGAGCTATTTTTT.

The rearrangement joins TRBV29-1 to TRBJ2-5; 9 bases fit TRBD1. Germline CDR1 reads SQVTM; CDR2 reads ANQGSEA. The CDR3 totals 12 residues. The trim removed 7 bases at V and 6 bases at J, leaving 6 bases unmatched. The CDR3 nucleotides are TGCAGCGCAAACAGGGGGCAGAAGACCCAGTACTTC. The encoded protein is CSANRGQKTQYF.

The chain employs TRBV30 and TRBJ1-1; TRBD1 agrees at 7 bases. This CDR3 spans 13 amino acids. Losses at the gene ends were 5 bases for V and 3 bases for J; bases not matched to a gene: 6. Germline-derived CDR1 and CDR2 are GTSNPN and SVGIG (reference sequence). The CDR3 bases are TGTGCCTGGTCCCGGACAGGCCACACTGAAGCTTTCTTT. Translated: CAWSRTGHTEAFF.

The CDR3 nucleotides read TGTGCCTGGAGTGTTTGGTCTGAAGCTTTCTTT. Its translation is CAWSVWSEAFF. The gene calls are TRBV30 and TRBJ1-1; D uncertain. The CDR3 spans 11 residues. The V end was cut by 0 bases, the J end by 6 bases, with 5 bases between. CDR1 is GTSNPN, CDR2 SVGIG, per germline (reference sequence). Full variable domain (missing parts from reference TRBV30 and TRBJ1-1): SQTIHQWPATLVQPVGSPLSLECTVEGTSNPNLYWYRQAAGRGLQLLFYSVGIGQISSEVPQNLSASRPQDRQFILSSKKLLLSDSGFYLCAWSVWSEAFFGQGTRLTVV.

This chain connects TRBV29-1 to TRBJ1-2; 9 bases fit TRBD1. The CDR3 contains 13 residues. Looked up from germline, CDR1 is SQVTM and CDR2 is ANQGSEA. J lost 4 bases, V lost 6 bases, and 6 bases had no gene match. The CDR3 sequence: CSVTGGLGYGYTF. DNA of the CDR3: TGCAGCGTCACAGGGGGCTTAGGCTATGGCTACACCTTC.

The genes are TRBV30 and TRBJ2-5, with D perhaps matching TRBD2 (7 bases). Looked up from germline, CDR1 is GTSNPN and CDR2 is SVGIG (reference sequence). The CDR3 runs to 15 residues. The ends were cut back, 0 bases at V and 6 bases at J, with 17 bases in the middle. CDR3 DNA: TGTGCCTGGAGTGTCGGATCGGGGGGCGGTCAGACCCAGTACTTC. Translating gives CAWSVGSGGGQTQYF.

This clone is a singleton in its sample. The gene calls are TRBV30 and TRBJ2-7; no clear D gene. CDR1 and CDR2 from the germline V gene are GTSNPN and SVGIG (reference sequence). With 2 bases removed from V and 9 bases from J, the gap between germline ends came to 23 bases. This CDR3 region has 15 residues. For the CDR3, the DNA is TGTGCCTGGAGTCCTTCGGGTATAAGGGCTTTGGCGCAGTACTTC. This translates into CAWSPSGIRALAQYF.